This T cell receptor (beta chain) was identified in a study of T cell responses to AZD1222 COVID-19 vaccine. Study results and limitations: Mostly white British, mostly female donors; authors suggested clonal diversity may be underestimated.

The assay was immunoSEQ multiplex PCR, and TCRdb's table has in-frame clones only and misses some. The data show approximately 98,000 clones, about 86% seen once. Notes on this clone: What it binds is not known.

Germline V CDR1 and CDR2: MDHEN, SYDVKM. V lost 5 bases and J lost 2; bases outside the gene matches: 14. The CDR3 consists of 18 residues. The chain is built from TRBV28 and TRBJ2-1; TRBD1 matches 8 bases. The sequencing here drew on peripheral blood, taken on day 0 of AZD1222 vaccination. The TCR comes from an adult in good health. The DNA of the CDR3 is TGTGCCAGCAGTCCAAGTCCCGGGACAGGTTCGGCCTACAATGAGCAGTTCTTC. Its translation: CASSPSPGTGSAYNEQFF.